One and the same sample provided the 14 T cell receptor beta chains below, sequenced in a study of OX40 agonist ivuxolimab in advanced cancers. TCRdb's copy holds only in-frame clones and misses some; the assay was immunoSEQ multiplex PCR. The table includes about 39,000 clones, more than 85% detected once. The input for sequencing was CD4+ or CD8+ T cells sorted from blood, taken in a trial of the OX40 agonist ivuxolimab. All receptors come from an adult with an advanced solid tumor such as melanoma, head and neck, liver or kidney cancer.

The chain uses TRBV5-5 and TRBJ1-4, with no clear D. Germline CDR1 SGHKS, CDR2 YYEKEE (reference sequence). This CDR3 is built from 17 residues. V lost 0 bases and J 0 bases, leaving 12 bases between the germline ends. CDR3 amino acids: CASSLDKSSATNEKLFF. CDR3 DNA sequence: TGTGCCAGCAGCTTGGACAAGAGTTCCGCAACTAATGAAAAACTGTTTTTT.

The rearrangement links TRBV5-8 to TRBJ2-1; 9 bases line up with TRBD2. Germline-derived CDR1 and CDR2 are SGHTS and YDEGEE. V lost 4 bases, J lost 7 bases, and 6 bases stayed unmatched. The CDR3 contains 14 residues. CDR3 sequence: CASSQGLAVNEQFF. The CDR3 DNA reads TGTGCCAGCAGCCAGGGACTAGCAGTGAATGAGCAGTTCTTC.

This chain's CDR3 is CASSIGGDAYEQYF. DNA of the CDR3: TGTGCCAGTAGTATAGGTGGGGACGCATACGAGCAGTACTTC. V usage is TRBV19 and J usage is TRBJ2-7, with D perhaps being TRBD1 or TRBD2 (5 bases each). Germline assignment: CDR1 LNHDA and CDR2 SQIVND (reference sequence). V was trimmed by 1 base and J by 4 bases, leaving 11 bases between them. The CDR3 runs 14 residues.

V usage is TRBV27 and J usage is TRBJ1-2; tentatively, D is TRBD1 (5 bases). Trimming removed 6 bases at V and 4 bases at J, with 15 bases between. CDR3 length: 14 amino acids. Per the germline V gene, CDR1 is MNHEY and CDR2 is SMNVEV (reference sequence). The chain's CDR3 is CASSPGGTFYGYTF. For the CDR3, the DNA is TGTGCCAGCAGCCCTGGAGGGACGTTCTATGGCTACACCTTC.

The chain joins TRBV27 to TRBJ1-5; perhaps TRBD1 as D (5 bases). CDR3 length: 14 residues. From germline, CDR1 is MNHEY and CDR2 SMNVEV (reference sequence). Trimming cost V 2 bases and J 6 bases, with 11 bases left between them. Here the CDR3 DNA reads TGTGCCAGCAGTTTAGCGTGGGGCGGTCAGCCCCAGCATTTT. This translates into CASSLAWGGQPQHF.

J is TRBJ2-7 and V is TRBV4-1; TRBD1 aligns across 9 bases. Per the germline V gene, CDR1 is MGHRA and CDR2 is YSYEKL. This CDR3 spans 14 amino acids. The trim removed 4 bases at V and 5 bases at J, leaving 6 bases unmatched. CDR3 nucleotides: TGCGCCAGCAGCCGCGGGACAGGGTTGGACGAGCAGTACTTC. Translating it yields CASSRGTGLDEQYF.

The chain recombines TRBV5-8 with TRBJ2-7, with TRBD2 identical over 9 bases. This CDR3 is built from 15 residues. The V gene end was trimmed by 9 bases and the J gene end by 2 bases; junction bases not matched to a gene: 12. Germline V CDR1 and CDR2: SGHTS, YDEGEE. Here the CDR3 reads CATRGLAGIAYEQYF. For the CDR3, the DNA is TGTGCCACCCGAGGGCTAGCGGGAATAGCCTACGAGCAGTACTTC.

V usage is TRBV5-5 and J usage is TRBJ2-1; D is possibly TRBD1 (6 bases). Trimming removed 2 bases at V and 2 bases at J, with 11 bases between. Germline CDR1 reads SGHKS; CDR2 reads YYEKEE (reference sequence). This CDR3 is built from 15 residues. The CDR3 DNA sequence: TGTGCCAGCAGCTTTACAGGGTCCCCCTACAATGAGCAGTTCTTC. Protein sequence: CASSFTGSPYNEQFF.

The chain couples TRBV5-8 to TRBJ1-5; weak D call: TRBD1 (5 bases). Germline V gene lookup returns CDR1 SGHTS and CDR2 YDEGEE. CDR3 length: 15 amino acids. V was clipped by 6 bases and J by 0 bases, with 13 bases between them. This CDR3 reads CASNVGEYSNQPQHF. The CDR3 DNA is TGTGCCAGCAACGTGGGGGAATATAGCAATCAGCCCCAGCATTTT.

V is TRBV11-1 and J is TRBJ2-1, with D perhaps assigned TRBD1 or TRBD2 (5 bases each). V was cut by 3 bases and J by 7 bases, with 13 bases left in between. Germline V lookup: CDR1 SGHAT, CDR2 FQDESV (reference sequence). The CDR3 consists of 14 residues. In DNA, the CDR3 is TGTGCCAGCAGCTTTCGAGGGGCTCGTAATGAGCAGTTCTTC. Its translation: CASSFRGARNEQFF.

This clone came up once. The rearrangement joins TRBV6-1 to TRBJ1-1, with D tentatively TRBD1 (5 bases). V was shortened by 2 bases and J by 12 bases, with 13 bases between the two germline ends. The CDR3 length is 12 residues. Germline V lookup: CDR1 MNHNS, CDR2 SASEGT. For the CDR3, the DNA is TGTGCCAGCAGTGAATTTGGAGGGGCTCCTTTCTTT. Translation gives CASSEFGGAPFF.

The chain joins TRBV6-1 to TRBJ1-5, with D possibly being TRBD1 (6 bases). Germline V gene sequence: CDR1 MNHNS, CDR2 SASEGT. The CDR3 totals 14 residues. V lost 1 base and J lost 7, with 11 bases in between. CDR3 nucleotide sequence: TGTGCCAGCAGTGAAGTACAGGGAATACAGCCCCAGCATTTT. It is translated as CASSEVQGIQPQHF.

The genes are TRBV29-1 and TRBJ2-2; 7 nucleotides match TRBD2. CDR3 length: 15 residues. V lost 3 bases to trimming and J lost 0 bases; unmatched junction nucleotides: 4. The V gene's germline CDR1 is SQVTM and CDR2 ANQGSEA. The CDR3: CSVDYLAANTGELFF. CDR3 sequence (DNA): TGCAGCGTTGATTACCTAGCGGCGAACACCGGGGAGCTGTTTTTT.

This chain uses TRBV11-2 with TRBJ2-3, with D hard to call. V was pared by 4 bases and J by 0 bases, with 8 bases between. This CDR3 has 14 residues. CDR1 is SGHAT, CDR2 FQNNGV, per germline. The CDR3 loop reads CASSSAPSTDTQYF. Here the CDR3 DNA reads TGTGCCAGCAGCTCGGCGCCCAGCACAGATACGCAGTATTTT. The variable domain in full, with the rest retrieved from reference TRBV11-2 and TRBJ2-3, is EAGVAQSPRYKIIEKRQSVAFWCNPISGHATLYWYQQILGQGPKLLIQFQNNGVVDDSQLPKDRFSAERLKGVDSTLKIQPAKLEDSAVYLCASSSAPSTDTQYFGPGTRLTVL.